Below, one T cell receptor beta chain is given with its context. The target antigen is unknown. Patients having uncontrolled infection, another autoimmune disease, pregnancy or lactation were not included. The study based diagnoses on clinical symptoms, serum thyroxine and TRAb, thyroid ultrasound and orbital computed tomography. RNA transcripts served as the template for amplifying TCR beta CDR3 regions. The HTBI primer set was used in a first-round RT-PCR of the TCR CDR3. TCRdb re-derived calls from the multiplex PCR reads in MiXCR, one entry per CDR3 protein. The sample holds a few hundred thousand distinct CDR3 sequences, about 17% seen once. Germline V gene data show CDR1 as DFQATT and CDR2 as SNEGSKA (reference sequence). The junction had 11 bases not matched to a gene; V was cut back by 5 bases and J by 1 base. The CDR3 runs to 17 residues. The data stem from a study of T cells in Graves' hyperthyroidism and ophthalmopathy. Findings and caveats of the study: Among clonotypes expanded in thyroid above 0.001, most were also found in blood. Median prediction lead before ophthalmopathy onset was about 6.3 months with the model.

The clonotype was recovered from a man aged 40-49 years with Graves' hyperthyroidism. The rearrangement links TRBV20-1 to TRBJ2-1, with 10 bases aligning to TRBD1. The sample comprised blood. In nucleotides, the CDR3 is TGCAGTGCTCGTCCCGGGACAGGGGAAGGGTCCTACAATGAGCAGTTCTTC. The encoded protein is CSARPGTGEGSYNEQFF.